Shown below are 27 T cell receptor beta chains from a single sample sequenced in a study of blood T cell repertoires in COVID-19. Profiling relied on immunoSEQ multiplex PCR, and the TCRdb table lists in-frame clones only, not all of them. The sample shows under 300,000 clones, about 88% of them seen only once. The sequenced material came from PBMCs or T cells enriched from blood (not recorded which). Receptors were obtained from a woman aged 50 to 60 who had been exposed to COVID-19.

The chain couples TRBV5-4 to TRBJ2-1; tentatively, D is TRBD2 (7 bases). The CDR3 length is 15 residues. CDR1 is SGHNT, CDR2 YYREEE, per germline (reference sequence). The V end lost 4 bases, the J end lost 4 bases, and 15 bases lay between the germline ends. The CDR3 loop reads CASSHSAGAYNEQFF. The CDR3 nucleotides are TGTGCCAGCAGCCATTCGGCGGGGGCTTACAATGAGCAGTTCTTC.

The rearrangement links TRBV10-3 to TRBJ2-3, with 8 bases fitting TRBD1. V lost 3 bases to trimming and J lost 1 base; unmatched junction nucleotides: 3. The germline CDR1 and CDR2 sequences are ENHRY and SYGVKD. The CDR3 consists of 15 residues. The CDR3 loop reads CAISDMGQGTDTQYF. CDR3 DNA sequence: TGTGCCATCAGTGACATGGGACAGGGCACAGATACGCAGTATTTT.

The rearrangement uses TRBV7-2 and TRBJ1-2, with 8 bases lining up with TRBD1. Germline V gene sequence: CDR1 SGHTA, CDR2 FQGNSA. V lost 2 bases to trimming and J lost 7 bases; unmatched junction nucleotides: 15. This CDR3 spans 17 amino acids. The CDR3 bases are TGTGCCAGCAGCTTATCGGCTAGAATCAGGGGGCGGGGTGGCTACACCTTC. Translating it yields CASSLSARIRGRGGYTF.

The chain couples TRBV7-2 to TRBJ1-3; D is uncertain. The CDR3 extends over 17 amino acids. CDR1 is SGHTA and CDR2 is FQGNSA in the germline V gene. Trimming stripped 2 bases from V and 2 bases from J, with 16 bases between. The DNA of the CDR3 is TGTGCCAGCAGCTTAAGCGGTCGGGCTCCTGCTGGAAACACCATATATTTT. This translates into CASSLSGRAPAGNTIYF.

This rearrangement joins TRBV5-1 to TRBJ1-4; no definite D call. Germline V gene lookup returns CDR1 SGHRS and CDR2 YFSETQ. This CDR3 contains 14 residues. Trimming removed 1 base from V and 7 bases from J, with 11 bases in between. The CDR3 bases are TGCGCCAGCAGCTTGTTCTCCGCCGGTGAAAAACTGTTTTTT. This encodes CASSLFSAGEKLFF.

The genes are TRBV19 and TRBJ2-1; D possibly corresponds to TRBD1 (6 bases). The germline CDR1 and CDR2 sequences are LNHDA and SQIVND (reference sequence). Trimming removed 5 bases from V and 9 bases from J, with 20 bases in between. There are 15 residues in the CDR3. The DNA of the CDR3 is TGTGCCAGTAGTGAGGTACCGACACCAGGGGCTGAGCAGTTCTTC. Translated, it gives CASSEVPTPGAEQFF. Full variable domain (missing parts from reference TRBV19 and TRBJ2-1): DGGITQSPKYLFRKEGQNVTLSCEQNLNHDAMYWYRQDPGQGLRLIYYSQIVNDFQKGDIAEGYSVSREKKESFPLTVTSAQKNPTAFYLCASSEVPTPGAEQFFGPGTRLTVL.

The chain has TRBV3-1 (or the pseudogene TRBV3-2) and TRBJ2-2; D might be TRBD1 (5 bases). The CDR3 has 15 amino acids. Germline-derived CDR1 and CDR2 are LGHDT and YNNKEL (reference sequence). The V gene lost 1 base and the J gene lost 0 bases, with 6 bases spanning the gap. CDR3 nucleotide sequence: TGTGCCAGCAGCCAAGCAGGGCCGAACACCGGGGAGCTGTTTTTT. Protein product: CASSQAGPNTGELFF.

The chain employs TRBV3-1 (or the pseudogene TRBV3-2) and TRBJ1-2; a weak D match, TRBD1 (5 bases). The ends were cut back, 4 bases at V and 6 bases at J, with 21 bases in the middle. Germline CDR1 and CDR2: LGHDT and YNNKEL (reference sequence). The CDR3 sequence is 16 residues long. The CDR3 nucleotides are TGTGCCAGCAGCCCCTCAGGGAACCTACAAGGAGATGGCTACACCTTC. Its protein product is CASSPSGNLQGDGYTF.

V gene TRBV5-1 combines with J gene TRBJ2-3; TRBD1 matches 7 bases. Germline CDR1 SGHRS, CDR2 YFSETQ. This CDR3 comprises 15 residues. Losses at the gene ends were 3 bases for V and 3 bases for J; bases not matched to a gene: 7. CDR3 residues: CASSSRTGRTDTQYF. Written as DNA, the CDR3 is TGCGCCAGCAGCTCTAGGACAGGACGGACAGATACGCAGTATTTT.

The rearrangement links TRBV2 to TRBJ1-5, with 8 nucleotides matching TRBD1. Looked up from germline, CDR1 is SNHLY and CDR2 is FYNNEI. This CDR3 is built from 14 residues. V lost 5 bases and J lost 6; bases outside the gene matches: 6. This chain's CDR3 is CASSPQGAVQPQHF. For the CDR3, the DNA is TGTGCCAGCAGTCCCCAGGGGGCTGTTCAGCCCCAGCATTTT. The whole variable domain, filled in from reference TRBV2 and TRBJ1-5, reads EPEVTQTPSHQVTQMGQEVILRCVPISNHLYFYWYRQILGQKVEFLVSFYNNEISEKSEIFDDQFSVERPDGSNFTLKIRSTKLEDSAMYFCASSPQGAVQPQHFGDGTRLSIL.

The V and J genes are TRBV7-2 and TRBJ1-6; 7 bases agree with TRBD1. CDR1 and CDR2 (germline): SGHTA, FQGNSA. There are 16 residues in the CDR3. Unmatched junction bases numbered 3, after V lost 0 bases and J lost 4 bases. In DNA, the CDR3 is TGTGCCAGCAGCTTAGCGTCGGGACAGTATAATTCACCCCTCCACTTT. It translates to CASSLASGQYNSPLHF.

The V gene is TRBV27, the J gene TRBJ1-1, with 9 bases aligning to TRBD1. V trimming: 2 bases; J trimming: 7 bases; junction bases outside the gene matches: 11. The length of the CDR3 is 16 residues. Germline CDR1 is MNHEY and CDR2 is SMNVEV (reference sequence). CDR3 sequence (DNA): TGTGCCAGCAGTTTAACAAGGACAGGGGTTAAGGGTGAAGCTTTCTTT. Encoded protein: CASSLTRTGVKGEAFF.

V and J are TRBV6-5 and TRBJ1-6, with 8 bases fitting TRBD1. V dropped 6 bases and J dropped 9; count of bases not matched to a gene: 7. CDR1 MNHEY and CDR2 SVGAGI come from the germline V gene. CDR3 size: 14 residues. The CDR3 spells CASRAPGGSSPLHF. CDR3 nucleotide sequence: TGTGCCAGCAGGGCTCCAGGGGGCAGTTCACCCCTCCACTTT.

V is TRBV7-4 and J is TRBJ2-1; TRBD2 matches at 7 bases. V lost 4 bases and J lost 0; bases outside the gene matches: 6. Per germline, CDR1 SGHVT and CDR2 SQSDAQ. The CDR3 loop spans 16 amino acids. The CDR3 DNA is TGTGCCAGCAGCTCACCCCGACTAGCCTCCTACAATGAGCAGTTCTTC. Encoded protein: CASSSPRLASYNEQFF.

This rearrangement joins TRBV10-3 to TRBJ1-5; D gene uncertain. CDR1 is ENHRY and CDR2 is SYGVKD in the germline V gene. There are 14 residues in the CDR3. V was clipped by 6 bases and J by 3 bases, with 12 bases between them. For the CDR3, the DNA is TGTGCCATCAGGGACGGAGGGCACAATCAGCCCCAGCATTTT. It encodes CAIRDGGHNQPQHF.

The chain has TRBV19 and TRBJ1-2, with 8 bases lining up with TRBD1. The germline V gene encodes CDR1 LNHDA and CDR2 SQIVND (reference sequence). The CDR3 runs to 16 residues. Unmatched junction bases numbered 12, after V lost 5 bases and J lost 4 bases. CDR3 residues: CASSSTGGSPLYGYTF. Here the CDR3 DNA reads TGTGCCAGTAGTTCTACAGGGGGTAGCCCTCTCTATGGCTACACCTTC.

The V call is TRBV6-1, the J call TRBJ2-6, with D possibly TRBD1 on 5 matching bases. Trimming shortened V by 3 bases and J by 0 bases, and 12 bases separated the two germline ends. CDR1 MNHNS and CDR2 SASEGT come from the germline V gene. CDR3 length equals 17 residues. This CDR3 is CASSDVGQFSGANVLTF. For the CDR3, the DNA is TGTGCCAGCAGTGACGTAGGACAATTCTCTGGGGCCAACGTCCTGACTTTC.

The chain links TRBV27 to TRBJ1-1; no reliable D call. Germline lookup yields CDR1 MNHEY and CDR2 SMNVEV (reference sequence). The CDR3 runs 14 residues. Trimming stripped 4 bases from V and 2 bases from J, with 11 bases between. CDR3 loop: CASSSPSGNTEAFF. The CDR3, as DNA: TGTGCCAGCAGTTCGCCCTCGGGTAACACTGAAGCTTTCTTT.

The CDR3 loop is CASSSAQGQETQYF. The DNA of the CDR3 is TGTGCCAGCAGCTCAGCGCAGGGCCAAGAGACCCAGTACTTC. The chain recombines TRBV7-7 with TRBJ2-5, with D tentatively TRBD1 (5 bases). V was pared by 4 bases and J by 1 base, with 10 bases between. Germline V gene lookup returns CDR1 SSHAT and CDR2 FNYEAQ (reference sequence). This CDR3 region has 14 residues. Supplemented by reference TRBV7-7 and TRBJ2-5, the full variable domain reads GAGVSQSPRYKVTKRGQDVTLRCDPISSHATLYWYQQALGQGPEFLTYFNYEAQPDKSGLPSDRFSAERPEGSISTLTIQRTEQRDSAMYRCASSSAQGQETQYFGPGTRLLVL.

The chain combines TRBV2 with TRBJ2-7, with 12 bases that match TRBD1. There are 16 residues in the CDR3. Looked up from germline, CDR1 is SNHLY and CDR2 is FYNNEI. The V and J ends lost 4 bases and 2 bases, in that order; junction bases with no gene match: 6. This chain's CDR3 is CASSGLRDRGPYEQYF. The CDR3 coding sequence is TGTGCCAGCAGTGGGCTCCGGGACAGGGGGCCCTACGAGCAGTACTTC.

The J gene is TRBJ2-6, the V gene TRBV7-2, with D uncertain. Deletions cut 4 bases from V and 4 bases from J, with 14 bases between. The CDR3 extends over 16 amino acids. From germline, CDR1 is SGHTA and CDR2 FQGNSA. CDR3 in DNA: TGTGCCAGCAGCTCCACGACTCTGGTCGGGGCCAACGTCCTGACTTTC. Translating gives CASSSTTLVGANVLTF. The full variable domain, rest sourced from reference TRBV7-2 and TRBJ2-6, is GAGVSQSPSNKVTEKGKDVELRCDPISGHTALYWYRQSLGQGLEFLIYFQGNSAPDKSGLPSDRFSAERTGGSVSTLTIQRTQQEDSAVYLCASSSTTLVGANVLTFGAGSRLTVL.

This chain joins TRBV19 and TRBJ1-1, with D maybe TRBD1 (6 bases). Trimming cost V 5 bases and J 1 base, with 11 bases left between them. Germline V lookup: CDR1 LNHDA, CDR2 SQIVND (reference sequence). The CDR3 has 14 amino acids. Here the CDR3 reads CASSFRGQNTEAFF. The CDR3 DNA sequence: TGTGCCAGTAGTTTCAGGGGCCAGAACACTGAAGCTTTCTTT. Combining the CDR3 with reference TRBV19 and TRBJ1-1 gives the whole variable domain DGGITQSPKYLFRKEGQNVTLSCEQNLNHDAMYWYRQDPGQGLRLIYYSQIVNDFQKGDIAEGYSVSREKKESFPLTVTSAQKNPTAFYLCASSFRGQNTEAFFGQGTRLTVV.

In this sample, this clone turned up a few times. This chain connects TRBV18 to TRBJ2-5; 7 bases map to TRBD1. The CDR3 contains 16 residues. CDR1 is KGHSH and CDR2 is LQKENI in the germline V gene. V shed 3 bases, J shed 1 base, and the junction held 8 bases outside the gene matches. The CDR3 here is CASSPTRQGIQETQYF. The CDR3 DNA reads TGTGCCAGCTCACCCACTAGACAGGGAATCCAAGAGACCCAGTACTTC.

The sample holds a few counts of this clone. This sequence joins TRBV27 and TRBJ2-5; D is undetermined. The germline V gene encodes CDR1 MNHEY and CDR2 SMNVEV (reference sequence). There are 12 residues in the CDR3. Deletions cut 6 bases from V and 5 bases from J, with 10 bases between. CDR3 sequence reads: CASSSTRETQYF. The DNA of the CDR3 is TGTGCCAGCAGCTCCACGCGGGAGACCCAGTACTTC.

The chain is built from TRBV18 and TRBJ1-5; 9 bases line up with TRBD1. CDR3 length: 17 amino acids. V gave up 3 bases and J gave up 1 base; unmatched junction bases: 7. The V gene's germline CDR1 is KGHSH and CDR2 LQKENI. In DNA form, the CDR3 reads TGTGCCAGCTCACCGGGACAGGGTTTCCGAAGCAATCAGCCCCAGCATTTT. It translates to CASSPGQGFRSNQPQHF.

The rearrangement joins TRBV4-1 to TRBJ2-1; TRBD2 aligns across 7 bases. This CDR3 contains 15 residues. V was clipped by 7 bases and J by 8 bases; unmatched bases: 14. Germline V gene lookup returns CDR1 MGHRA and CDR2 YSYEKL. The CDR3 spells CASTPSPGLQDEQFF. CDR3 nucleotide sequence: TGCGCCAGCACCCCCTCCCCGGGACTACAGGATGAGCAGTTCTTC.

In its sample, this clone was seen once. The chain employs TRBV28 and TRBJ2-3; TRBD2 aligns across 8 bases. CDR1 and CDR2 from the germline V gene are MDHEN and SYDVKM. The CDR3 has 16 amino acids. V dropped 6 bases and J dropped 3; count of bases not matched to a gene: 11. DNA of the CDR3: TGTGCCAGCAGCCCTCCACGGGGGGGGGTAACAGATACGCAGTATTTT. It is translated as CASSPPRGGVTDTQYF. Full variable domain (outside the CDR3, taken from reference TRBV28 and TRBJ2-3): DVKVTQSSRYLVKRTGEKVFLECVQDMDHENMFWYRQDPGLGLRLIYFSYDVKMKEKGDIPEGYSVSREKKERFSLILESASTNQTSMYLCASSPPRGGVTDTQYFGPGTRLTVL.